The clone carrying this TCR beta chain was counted only a few times. Its antigen remains unknown. Approximately 10 milliliters was the volume of peripheral blood drawn from each donor. Isolated per sample were at least 7 million PBMCs. The authors ran a second PCR of about 7 to 11 cycles using a sample-barcoded 5' primer and a J-beta primer mix. TCRdb ran MiXCR on the 5' RACE reads and lists one entry per CDR3 protein. The sample yields hundreds of thousands of distinct CDR3 sequences, 25% to 35% seen once. Between the trimmed V and J ends, which lost 7 bases and 4 bases, there was a span of 20 bases. CDR3 length: 15 amino acids. CDR1 and CDR2 from the germline V gene are LNHDA and SQIVND (reference sequence). These data originate in a study of blood T cells in healthy people across ages. Findings of the study overall: With donor CMV status unknown, expanded clonotype changes were possibly confounded.

The J gene is TRBJ2-7, the V gene TRBV19; D is possibly TRBD1 (6 bases). The TCR originated in a woman of 80 years or more in good health. The sample consisted of blood. CDR3 sequence (DNA): TGTGCCAGTACTCCATCCGGGACACAGCCTTACGAGCAGTACTTC. Encoded protein: CASTPSGTQPYEQYF.